The text below deals with one T cell receptor beta chain. What it recognizes is unknown. A second 7 to 11 cycle PCR used barcoded and J-beta primers. TCRdb independently ran MiXCR on the 5' RACE reads; one entry per CDR3 protein. This repertoire shows 850,000 to 950,000 distinct CDR3 sequences, roughly 26% found once; its top ten account for 17%. Germline assignment: CDR1 SGHDN and CDR2 FVKESK. The CDR3 contains 17 residues. V lost 3 bases and J lost 9; bases outside the gene matches: 10. The source of the sample is a study of blood T cells in healthy people across ages. Study-wide results and caveats: Per million T cells, TCR beta diversity dropped about linearly as age rose.

The sequenced sample was blood. The sequence was obtained from a woman at least 80 years old in good health. The chain employs TRBV14 and TRBJ2-1; 14 bases are a match to TRBD2. The chain's CDR3 is CASSHLPGLAGEFEQFF. The CDR3 bases are TGTGCCAGCAGCCATCTCCCGGGACTAGCGGGGGAGTTTGAGCAGTTCTTC.